This T cell receptor (beta chain) was obtained from a study of CD8 T cells in ankylosing spondylitis. This clonotype was counted at least ten times. Its antigen is unidentified. One entry per CDR3 protein, called by TCRdb with MiXCR from the 5' RACE reads. The sample consists of about 31,000 distinct CDR3 sequences, more than 5.5% of them appearing once. Study-level points and caveats: Significant enrichment of disease-linked clones was reportedly seen in matched ankylosing spondylitis synovial fluid.

Germline lookup yields CDR1 KGHDR and CDR2 SFDVKD. The CDR3 extends over 12 amino acids. Trimming removed 5 bases from V and 6 bases from J, with 7 bases in between. Sequences were obtained from blood, either unsorted or a sorted T cell fraction (not recorded which). The rearrangement uses TRBV24-1 and TRBJ2-1; no clear D gene. The source of this sequence is a male donor with ankylosing spondylitis or in good health (not recorded which). CDR3 DNA sequence: TGTGCCACCAGTGCCCTCTCCAATGAGCAGTTCTTC. Its protein is CATSALSNEQFF.